This T cell receptor (beta chain) was recorded in a study of T cells expressing NK-cell markers. The wider study: TCR beta repertoires came from sorted CD3+CD56+NKG2C+, CD3+CD56+NKG2C- and CD3+CD56-NKG2C+ T cells. Study conclusions and caveats: The HCMV specificity of the expanded NKG2C+ T cell clones stayed unresolved.

CDR3 length: 12 residues. Comment on this clonotype: What it binds is unknown.

Following a re-call of the 5' RACE reads, TCRdb has one entry per CDR3 protein and lacks DNA. The sample's table shows hundreds of thousands of distinct CDR3 sequences. The receptor's source is a man between 18 and 69 years old in good health. The rearrangement joins TRBV12-3 or TRBV12-4 to TRBJ2-3; the D gene TCRdb calls, TRBD1, cannot be checked with no DNA. Sequenced sample: blood T cells: a sorted CD56 or NKG2C T cell subset, CD4+ or CD8+ T cells, or bulk PBMC T cells (not recorded which). CDR3 loop: CASSQSPTTQYF.